These 27 T cell receptor beta chains were all obtained from the same sample, sequenced in a study of T cell responses to AZD1222 COVID-19 vaccine. Produced via immunoSEQ multiplex PCR; TCRdb's table is partial and in-frame only. The sample yields about 150,000 clones, 92% seen once. The sequenced sample was peripheral blood, obtained 28 days after the second AZD1222 dose. The receptors stem from an adult who received the AZD1222 COVID-19 vaccine.

The chain employs TRBV6-1 and TRBJ2-5; 12 positions match TRBD1. Germline V gene data show CDR1 as MNHNS and CDR2 as SASEGT. J gave up 4 bases and V 2 bases, and 5 bases lay outside the gene matches. The CDR3 covers 16 residues. The CDR3 DNA follows: TGTGCCAGCAGTGAATTAGGGACAGGGGGCGCAGAGACCCAGTACTTC. Its protein product is CASSELGTGGAETQYF.

A remark on this clone: The junction and the germline gene differ at one end; a read error may be behind it. CDR3 residues: CATSVLAASSYNEQFF. CDR3 nucleotide sequence: TGTGCCACCAGTGTTTTGGCGGCGAGCTCCTACAATGAGCAGTTCTTC. This chain connects TRBV24-1 to TRBJ2-1; D not certain. There are 16 residues in the CDR3. Looked up from germline, CDR1 is KGHDR and CDR2 is SFDVKD.

The CDR3 sequence is CATSKDRDTEAFF. The CDR3 DNA reads TGTGCCACCAGCAAGGACAGGGACACTGAAGCTTTCTTT. The chain links TRBV15 to TRBJ1-1; TRBD1 agrees at 8 bases. V lost 4 bases and J lost 3; bases outside the gene matches: 1. This CDR3 has 13 amino acids. Germline V gene data show CDR1 as LNHNV and CDR2 as YYDKDF (reference sequence). Full variable domain (missing parts from reference TRBV15 and TRBJ1-1): DAMVIQNPRYQVTQFGKPVTLSCSQTLNHNVMYWYQQKSSQAPKLLFHYYDKDFNNEADTPDNFQSRRPNTSFCFLDIRSPGLGDTAMYLCATSKDRDTEAFFGQGTRLTVV.

The genes are TRBV29-1 and TRBJ1-1, with D hard to call. CDR1 SQVTM and CDR2 ANQGSEA come from the germline V gene. This CDR3 spans 10 amino acids. The V gene lost 4 bases and the J gene lost 5 bases, with 5 bases spanning the gap. This CDR3 is CSVVITEAFF. The DNA for the CDR3 is TGCAGCGTTGTTATTACTGAAGCTTTCTTT.

This clone has only one observation. The chain links TRBV11-1 to TRBJ2-1; 9 bases align to TRBD2. Trimming removed 3 bases from V and 9 bases from J; junction bases left unmatched: 3. Germline assignment: CDR1 SGHAT and CDR2 FQDESV (reference sequence). The CDR3 runs to 13 residues. CDR3 amino acids: CASSFVTSGEQFF. In DNA form, the CDR3 reads TGTGCCAGCAGCTTCGTGACTAGCGGTGAGCAGTTCTTC. The full variable domain, in which reference TRBV11-1 and TRBJ2-1 provide the parts outside the CDR3, is EAEVAQSPRYKITEKSQAVAFWCDPISGHATLYWYRQILGQGPELLVQFQDESVVDDSQLPKDRFSAERLKGVDSTLKIQPAELGDSAMYLCASSFVTSGEQFFGPGTRLTVL.

The V gene is TRBV6-2 or TRBV6-3, the J gene TRBJ2-1; D may match TRBD1 or TRBD2 (5 bases each). Germline CDR1 MNHEY, CDR2 SVGEGT. V gave up 5 bases and J gave up 4 bases, with 18 bases separating them. The CDR3 is 16 amino acids. CDR3 sequence reads: CASSPTGLPRYNEQFF. The DNA of the CDR3 is TGTGCCAGCAGTCCGACGGGGCTCCCCAGGTACAATGAGCAGTTCTTC.

This clone was seen more than once but under ten times. The chain links TRBV18 to TRBJ1-3, with 7 bases that match TRBD1. The V gene end was trimmed by 3 bases and the J gene end by 4 bases; junction bases not matched to a gene: 15. The CDR3 runs 18 residues. Per germline, CDR1 KGHSH and CDR2 LQKENI. The CDR3 coding sequence is TGTGCCAGCTCACCGCGAACCTATGACAGGGCTGGCGGAAACACCATATATTTT. Residues: CASSPRTYDRAGGNTIYF.

This rearrangement joins TRBV24-1 to TRBJ1-1, with a tentative D call TRBD1 (5 bases). The germline V gene encodes CDR1 KGHDR and CDR2 SFDVKD. CDR3 size: 11 residues. V dropped 5 bases and J dropped 7 bases, with 7 bases sitting between them. The CDR3 sequence is CATSAGSEAFF. The CDR3 region has the DNA TGTGCCACCAGTGCAGGGAGTGAAGCTTTCTTT.

The chain carries TRBV5-1 and TRBJ1-5; no reliable D call. Germline CDR1 reads SGHRS; CDR2 reads YFSETQ. Trimming cost V 0 bases and J 4 bases, with 5 bases left between them. This CDR3 comprises 13 residues. The CDR3 DNA follows: TGCGCCAGCAGCTTGGAGATGAATCAGCCCCAGCATTTT. Translating gives CASSLEMNQPQHF.

The CDR3 here is CASSSLAGGRWTGELFF. The CDR3 DNA follows: TGTGCCAGCAGTTCCCTAGCGGGAGGTCGATGGACCGGGGAGCTGTTTTTT. The chain has TRBV27 and TRBJ2-2; 11 bases map to TRBD2. Germline CDR1 is MNHEY and CDR2 is SMNVEV (reference sequence). This CDR3 comprises 17 residues. V gave up 4 bases and J gave up 5 bases; unmatched junction bases: 9.

The sample holds one count of this clone. This chain joins TRBV19 and TRBJ2-5; tentative D call: TRBD1 (6 bases). The CDR3 extends over 14 amino acids. The germline CDR1 and CDR2 sequences are LNHDA and SQIVND (reference sequence). Trimming left V 1 base short and J 5 bases short, with 11 bases between. The CDR3 is CASSIGPQGETQYF. DNA for the CDR3: TGTGCCAGTAGTATAGGGCCCCAGGGGGAGACCCAGTACTTC.

This rearrangement joins TRBV5-1 to TRBJ2-1; D unclear. CDR1 and CDR2 from the germline V gene are SGHRS and YFSETQ. The ends were cut back, 5 bases at V and 8 bases at J, with 8 bases in the middle. This CDR3 has 11 amino acids. This chain's CDR3 is CASSRTDEQFF. The CDR3 nucleotides read TGCGCCAGCAGTCGTACCGATGAGCAGTTCTTC.

V and J are TRBV4-2 and TRBJ1-2; D is uncertain. CDR1 is LGHNA and CDR2 is YNFKEQ in the germline V gene. V was trimmed by 10 bases and J by 2 bases, leaving 11 bases between them. The CDR3 has 12 amino acids. The CDR3 coding sequence is TGTGCCACCGAGGACGGAAACTATGGCTACACCTTC. Translating gives CATEDGNYGYTF.

This chain joins TRBV25-1 and TRBJ2-7, with a possible D match to TRBD1 (6 bases). The CDR3 loop spans 15 amino acids. CDR1 MGHDK and CDR2 SYGVNS come from the germline V gene. Deletions cut 5 bases from V and 2 bases from J, with 16 bases between. CDR3 loop: CASSTSGTLAYEQYF. The CDR3 DNA reads TGTGCCAGCAGTACCTCCGGGACATTAGCCTACGAGCAGTACTTC.

The chain employs TRBV27 and TRBJ1-1; D is possibly TRBD1 (5 bases). Germline V gene data show CDR1 as MNHEY and CDR2 as SMNVEV (reference sequence). V was cut by 2 bases and J by 7 bases, with 11 bases left in between. This CDR3 region has 13 residues. CDR3 nucleotide sequence: TGTGCCAGCAGTTTACGAGGACATTATGAAGCTTTCTTT. Amino acid sequence: CASSLRGHYEAFF.

Comments on this clone: The junction differs from germline at one of its ends, possibly a read error. This chain connects TRBV27 to TRBJ2-2; 9 bases align to TRBD1. This CDR3 is built from 18 residues. Germline values: CDR1 MNHEY, CDR2 SMNVEV (reference sequence). This CDR3 reads CASSFSSGQGSNTGELFF. The CDR3 bases are TGTGCCAGCAGTTTCTCATCCGGACAGGGGTCGAATACCGGGGAGCTGTTTTTT.

The chain uses TRBV27 and TRBJ2-3; TRBD2 matches 12 bases. The CDR3 consists of 17 residues. The V and J ends lost 5 bases and 4 bases, in that order; junction bases with no gene match: 10. Germline loops: CDR1 MNHEY, CDR2 SMNVEV (reference sequence). Here the CDR3 reads CASSPGLAGSGADTQYF. CDR3 coding DNA: TGTGCCAGCAGTCCCGGACTAGCGGGGAGCGGGGCAGATACGCAGTATTTT.

The chain joins TRBV19 to TRBJ1-2; D is uncertain. V lost 5 bases, J lost 2 bases, and 18 bases lay in between. The CDR3 extends over 16 amino acids. Germline V CDR1 and CDR2: LNHDA, SQIVND (reference sequence). CDR3 sequence (DNA): TGTGCCAGTAGTCTCAGCACCAAGCGCGCAAACTATGGCTACACCTTC. As protein: CASSLSTKRANYGYTF.

The V call is TRBV5-1, the J call TRBJ2-1; 12 positions agree with TRBD2. There are 16 residues in the CDR3. V shed 4 bases, J shed 6 bases, and the junction held 8 bases outside the gene matches. Germline CDR1 SGHRS, CDR2 YFSETQ. The CDR3 sequence: CASSLATSGRVNEQFF. CDR3 nucleotide sequence: TGCGCCAGCAGCCTAGCGACTAGCGGGAGAGTCAATGAGCAGTTCTTC.

V gene TRBV18 combines with J gene TRBJ1-4, with D unresolved. The germline V and J ends were trimmed by 6 bases and 8 bases, with 19 bases remaining between them. The CDR3 runs 15 residues. The germline CDR1 and CDR2 sequences are KGHSH and LQKENI. This chain's CDR3 is CASSPREGGREKLFF. The CDR3, as DNA: TGTGCCAGCTCGCCGCGGGAGGGTGGACGCGAAAAACTGTTTTTT.

V gene TRBV29-1 combines with J gene TRBJ2-6; the match to TRBD1 covers 9 bases. V lost 0 bases and J lost 0; bases outside the gene matches: 9. Germline V gene lookup returns CDR1 SQVTM and CDR2 ANQGSEA. The CDR3 length is 19 residues. The CDR3 loop is CSVEDRRDRARSGANVLTF. The CDR3 DNA is TGCAGCGTTGAAGATCGCCGGGACAGGGCCCGCTCTGGGGCCAACGTCCTGACTTTC.

The rearrangement uses TRBV28 and TRBJ1-2; D unresolved. Germline CDR1 reads MDHEN; CDR2 reads SYDVKM. Deletions cut 3 bases from V and 7 bases from J, with 12 bases between. The CDR3 length is 13 residues. The CDR3 loop reads CASSFGPSAGYTF. CDR3 sequence (DNA): TGTGCCAGCAGTTTTGGGCCGTCAGCTGGCTACACCTTC.

The V gene is TRBV4-3, the J gene TRBJ2-1, with TRBD2 identical over 11 bases. The CDR3 sequence is 16 residues long. J gave up 8 bases and V 0 bases, and 6 bases lay outside the gene matches. Germline CDR1 and CDR2: LGHNA and YSLEER. The CDR3 reads CASSQEALAGGYEQFF. The DNA of the CDR3 is TGCGCCAGCAGCCAAGAGGCCCTAGCGGGGGGCTATGAGCAGTTCTTC.

The J gene is TRBJ1-6, the V gene TRBV5-1; 8 bases are a match to TRBD1. V trimming: 1 base; J trimming: 7 bases; junction bases outside the gene matches: 13. The CDR3 totals 18 residues. Germline V gives CDR1 SGHRS, CDR2 YFSETQ. This CDR3 is CASSLSGQGGLRNSPLHF. The DNA of the CDR3 is TGCGCCAGCAGCTTGTCCGGACAGGGAGGACTCAGGAATTCACCCCTCCACTTT.

The chain employs TRBV21-1 and TRBJ2-5; TRBD2 reflects the table's D call only, with no check against the DNA. TRBV21-1 is classified as a pseudogene. The CDR3 runs 16 residues. The chain's CDR3 is CASSKGWGGIQETQYF. DNA of the CDR3: TGTGCCAGCAGCAAAGGGTGGGGAGGGATACAAGAGACCCAGTACTTC.

A remark on this clone: At one boundary the junction diverges from the germline segment, which might be a read error. This chain connects TRBV7-8 to TRBJ2-6, with D perhaps matching TRBD2 (5 bases). This CDR3 has 8 amino acids. Per the germline V gene, CDR1 is SGHVS and CDR2 is FQNEAQ. The CDR3 protein is CASSPRAF. CDR3 bases: TGTGCCAGCAGCCCGAGGGCTTTC.

This clone has only one observation. This rearrangement joins TRBV19 to TRBJ1-5; 10 bases align to TRBD1. The J segment lost 7 bases and the V segment lost 4 bases, leaving 4 bases of the junction unmatched. CDR3 length: 14 residues. From germline, CDR1 is LNHDA and CDR2 SQIVND (reference sequence). The DNA for the CDR3 is TGTGCCAGTAGTAACCTGGGACAGGGGCAGCCCCAGCATTTT. It is translated as CASSNLGQGQPQHF.